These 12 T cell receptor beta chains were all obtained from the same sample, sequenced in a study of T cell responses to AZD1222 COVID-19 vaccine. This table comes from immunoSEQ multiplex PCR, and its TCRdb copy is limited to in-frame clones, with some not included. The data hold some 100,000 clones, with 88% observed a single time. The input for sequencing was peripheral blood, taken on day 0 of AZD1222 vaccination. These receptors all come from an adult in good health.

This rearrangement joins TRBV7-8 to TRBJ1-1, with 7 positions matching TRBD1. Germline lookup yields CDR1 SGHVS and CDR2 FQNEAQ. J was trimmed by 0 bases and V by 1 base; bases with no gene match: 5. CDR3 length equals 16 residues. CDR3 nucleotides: TGTGCCAGCAGCTTAGTGGCAGGGGGTATGAACACTGAAGCTTTCTTT. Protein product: CASSLVAGGMNTEAFF.

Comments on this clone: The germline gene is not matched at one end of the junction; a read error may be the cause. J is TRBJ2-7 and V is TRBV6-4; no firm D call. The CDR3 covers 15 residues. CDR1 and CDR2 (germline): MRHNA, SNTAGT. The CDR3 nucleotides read TGTGCCAGCAGTAACTCCGCTTCCGGGTTCCACGAGCAGTACTTC. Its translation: CASSNSASGFHEQYF.

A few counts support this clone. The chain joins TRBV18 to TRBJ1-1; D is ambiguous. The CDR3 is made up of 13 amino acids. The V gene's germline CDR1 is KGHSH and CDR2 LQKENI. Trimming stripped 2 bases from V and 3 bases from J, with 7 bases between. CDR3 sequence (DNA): TGTGCCAGCTCACCAGGGATGGACACTGAAGCTTTCTTT. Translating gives CASSPGMDTEAFF. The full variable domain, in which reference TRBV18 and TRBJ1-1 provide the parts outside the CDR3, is NAGVMQNPRHLVRRRGQEARLRCSPMKGHSHVYWYRQLPEEGLKFMVYLQKENIIDESGMPKERFSAEFPKEGPSILRIQQVVRGDSAAYFCASSPGMDTEAFFGQGTRLTVV.

CDR3 protein: CASSQPGTGNNEQFF. As DNA, the CDR3 is TGCGCCAGCAGCCAACCCGGGACAGGGAACAATGAGCAGTTCTTC. J is TRBJ2-1 and V is TRBV5-1; TRBD1 agrees at 9 bases. V dropped 4 bases and J dropped 5; count of bases not matched to a gene: 7. Germline V lookup: CDR1 SGHRS, CDR2 YFSETQ. The CDR3 is 15 amino acids.

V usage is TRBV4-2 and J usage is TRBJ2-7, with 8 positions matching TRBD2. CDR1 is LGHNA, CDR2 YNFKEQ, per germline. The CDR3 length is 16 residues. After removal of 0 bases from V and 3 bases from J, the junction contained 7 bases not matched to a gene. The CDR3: CASSQDASLAGYEQYF. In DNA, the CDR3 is TGTGCCAGCAGCCAAGACGCGTCGCTAGCGGGCTACGAGCAGTACTTC.

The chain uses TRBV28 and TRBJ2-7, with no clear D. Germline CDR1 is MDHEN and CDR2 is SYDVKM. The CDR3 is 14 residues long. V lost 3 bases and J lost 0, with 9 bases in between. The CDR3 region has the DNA TGTGCCAGCAGTTTCACTGCCAGCTCCTACGAGCAGTACTTC. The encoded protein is CASSFTASSYEQYF.

The CDR3 DNA follows: TGTGCCAGCAGCCATAGCGGGAGTACCTACGAGCAGTACTTC. It yields the protein CASSHSGSTYEQYF. V gene TRBV11-2 combines with J gene TRBJ2-7; TRBD2 matches at 9 bases. The CDR3 totals 14 residues. In germline, CDR1 is SGHAT, CDR2 FQNNGV. V dropped 5 bases and J dropped 2; count of bases not matched to a gene: 4.

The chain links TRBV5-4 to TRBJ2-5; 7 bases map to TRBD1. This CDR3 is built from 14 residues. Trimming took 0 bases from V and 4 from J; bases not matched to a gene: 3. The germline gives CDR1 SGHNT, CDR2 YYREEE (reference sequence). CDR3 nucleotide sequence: TGTGCCAGCAGCTTGGAAGGGGGCGCAGAGACCCAGTACTTC. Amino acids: CASSLEGGAETQYF.

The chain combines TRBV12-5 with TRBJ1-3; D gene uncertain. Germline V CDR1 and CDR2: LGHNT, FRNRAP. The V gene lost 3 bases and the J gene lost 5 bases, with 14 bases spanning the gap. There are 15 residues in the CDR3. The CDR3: CASGFPKGRRNTIYF. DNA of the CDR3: TGTGCTAGTGGTTTCCCGAAGGGTAGGAGAAACACCATATATTTT.

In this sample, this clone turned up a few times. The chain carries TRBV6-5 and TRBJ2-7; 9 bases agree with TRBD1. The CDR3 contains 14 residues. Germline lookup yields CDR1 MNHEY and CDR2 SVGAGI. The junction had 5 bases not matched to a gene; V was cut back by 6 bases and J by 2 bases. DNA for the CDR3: TGTGCCAGCAGCCAACAGGGGGCTACCTACGAGCAGTACTTC. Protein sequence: CASSQQGATYEQYF.

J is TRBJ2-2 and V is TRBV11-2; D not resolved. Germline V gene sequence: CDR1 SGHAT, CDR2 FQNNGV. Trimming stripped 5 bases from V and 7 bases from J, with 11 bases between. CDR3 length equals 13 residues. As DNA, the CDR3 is TGTGCCAGCAGCGACATACTTGGCGGGGAGCTGTTTTTT. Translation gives CASSDILGGELFF.

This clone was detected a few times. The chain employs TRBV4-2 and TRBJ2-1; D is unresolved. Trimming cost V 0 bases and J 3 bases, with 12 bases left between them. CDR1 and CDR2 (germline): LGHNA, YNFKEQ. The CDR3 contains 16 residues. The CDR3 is CASSQEESEIYNEQFF. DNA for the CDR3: TGTGCCAGCAGCCAAGAAGAGTCAGAAATCTACAATGAGCAGTTCTTC.